This T cell receptor beta chain was documented in a study of cytomegalovirus exposure and HLA in healthy donors. CDR3 size: 14 residues. Trimming removed 6 bases at V and 7 bases at J, with 15 bases between. The V gene's germline CDR1 is MNHEY and CDR2 SMNVEV (reference sequence). This clone was seen once. The primer mix had 60 Vbeta and 13 Jbeta primers. Sequencing used immunoSEQ multiplex PCR; TCRdb keeps in-frame clones, though not all of them. The data show some 110,000 clones, under 70% seen once. The clonotype was recovered from a man between 25 and 39 years old in good health and CMV-seropositive. Sequenced: PBMCs. The gene calls are TRBV27 and TRBJ2-2; D perhaps matches TRBD2 (5 bases). In DNA, the CDR3 is TGTGCCAGCAGCCGTAGGTCGGGAAACGGGGAGCTGTTTTTT. Protein sequence: CASSRRSGNGELFF.